Following are 4 T cell receptor beta chains from one sample sequenced in a study of chemoradiotherapy in HPV16-positive cancers. Only in-frame clones appear in the TCRdb table, and some are missing; sequencing was by immunoSEQ multiplex PCR. The sample consists of 20,000 to 25,000 clones, about 86% of them appearing once. Specimen: blood, collected from a patient who underwent chemoradiotherapy. These receptors all stem from a human donor with HPV-associated anogenital cancer.

This chain joins TRBV9 and TRBJ2-3; D could derive from TRBD1 or TRBD2 (6 bases each). The CDR3 has 16 residues. V was shortened by 5 bases and J by 2 bases, with 18 bases between the two germline ends. Germline V gene sequence: CDR1 SGDLS, CDR2 YYNGEE. Written as DNA, the CDR3 is TGTGCCAGCAGTACCCAAGGGGGGACCCTCACAGATACGCAGTATTTT. Residues: CASSTQGGTLTDTQYF.

By share, this clone counts as medium-sized (0.01 to 0.1%). The chain joins TRBV28 to TRBJ2-1; D ambiguous. V was trimmed by 6 bases and J by 6 bases, leaving 6 bases between them. This CDR3 contains 11 residues. The germline V gene has CDR1 MDHEN and CDR2 SYDVKM. CDR3 DNA: TGTGCCAGCAGACGTATCAATGAGCAGTTCTTC. This encodes CASRRINEQFF.

The chain has TRBV6-6 and TRBJ2-1; 15 positions agree with TRBD2. From germline, CDR1 is MNHNY and CDR2 SVGAGI (reference sequence). The V gene end was trimmed by 4 bases and the J gene end by 2 bases; junction bases not matched to a gene: 0. This CDR3 comprises 16 residues. CDR3: CASSWTSGRAYNEQFF. The CDR3 DNA is TGTGCCAGCAGTTGGACTAGCGGGAGGGCCTACAATGAGCAGTTCTTC.

V and J are TRBV25-1 and TRBJ1-2, with 7 bases aligning to TRBD1. Germline V gives CDR1 MGHDK, CDR2 SYGVNS. Trimming removed 4 bases from V and 4 bases from J; junction bases left unmatched: 9. The CDR3 sequence is 15 residues long. The CDR3 reads CASSAPGTVGYGYTF. The CDR3 bases are TGTGCCAGCAGTGCCCCTGGGACAGTCGGCTATGGCTACACCTTC.